The TCR beta chain under discussion was sequenced for a study of identical twins (dated by TCRdb to 2016 to 2017). About the full investigation: The study deep-sequenced TCR alpha and beta repertoires from monozygotic twins, unrelated adults of various ages and cord blood to test whether fetal clonotypes persist. To rule out contamination, the twin experiments were replicated at different times with different library preparation protocols.

Every donor was a healthy Caucasian. The twin cohort consisted of three pairs of female monozygotic twins, all aged about 18 to 30 years. The RNA used for TCR libraries was isolated from peripheral blood mononuclear cells. The protocol used for the library was 5' RACE. TCRdb shows the sequencer as Illumina HiSeq 2000. A universal primer binding site was introduced by template switching, and a unique molecular identifier was present in the final cDNA, enabling accurate counting of TCR cDNA molecules. Specific primers in the conserved constant-segment region were used to synthesize first-strand cDNA for TCR alpha and beta chains. To control for contamination, every cDNA library was double barcoded, receiving both a SMART-Mk sample barcode and Illumina barcodes. TruSeq adapter sequences along with Illumina sample barcodes were introduced in two successive PCR steps. TCR alpha and beta cDNA libraries were sequenced on the Illumina HiSeq platform with custom primers. Per the original workflow: MiGEC processed the raw reads to extract unique molecular identifiers, while MiXCR was used to determine the CDR3 positions. Recombination models were inferred per individual with the repgenHMM and IGoR tools using an EM algorithm. The analysis of shared clonotypes was done with the tcR package in R, with sharing normalized by the product of cloneset sizes. To study raw recombination without the effects of thymic and clonal selection, out-of-frame nonproductive sequences were analyzed. TCRdb took the public reads, trimmed them with fastp at Q25, ran MiXCR for clone calling and kept in-frame beta chains. Rows are combined by CDR3 protein, so each entry shows the most common genes and DNA. The V and J calls shown here were made by TCRdb, not taken from the authors' results. This sample holds hundreds of thousands of distinct CDR3 sequences; roughly 20% were observed only once. The ten largest clones add up to approximately 4.3% of the sample.

Summary of the overall study and its limitations: Compared with coincidental sharing between unrelated individuals, out-of-frame TCR alpha sequences shared between twins had an excess of sequences with low generation probability. In beta out-of-frame sequences, excess twin sharing was weaker, because having fewer shared sequences lowered the signal-to-noise ratio. Recombination models systematically underestimated out-of-frame TCR alpha sharing in monozygotic twins but agreed with sharing between unrelated individuals. Invariant T cells such as MAIT and iNKT could partly confound zero-insertion analyses, though diverse VJ usage argued against this for most clonotypes. Abundant cord blood beta clonotypes carried fewer insertions; young adult naive repertoires showed a weaker similar trend, while memory repertoires showed none. Conclusions relied on cross-sectional statistical analysis, since the same donors could not be followed over many years.

This clonotype occurred a few times. Its antigen specificity is not known. The input lacks base qualities; no much larger clone sits a single base away. V loses 5 bases of germline sequence and J loses 6 bases, and the interval between the two ends is 13 bases. From the cysteine through the phenylalanine, the CDR3 covers 14 amino acids. Of the read, only the CDR3 DNA is kept; its 42 bases are in frame from base 1. These sequences were also reported in another study, on T cells expressing NK-cell markers. As described in the second report: Several donors provided sorted CD3+CD56+NKG2C+, CD3+CD56+NKG2C- and CD3+CD56-NKG2C+ T-cell subsets, whose TCR beta-chain repertoires were profiled. Of the eight sequenced donors, seven were found to be HCMV-seropositive and one was found to be HCMV-seronegative. In several experiments an anti-gammadeltaTCR antibody was added to restrict sorting to alphabetaTCR-expressing T cells. In six donors, the dominant CD3+CD56+NKG2C+ clonotypes were among the top 10 CD8+ clonotypes and accounted for about 1.0-7.5% of CD8+ T cells. Those dominant clonotypes were again the most abundant among CD3+CD56-NKG2C+ cells in four donors, at about 28.3-65%. Whether the expanded NKG2C-expressing T cell clones were specific for HCMV antigens remained unclear. The eight sequenced donors were randomly selected healthy volunteers, three men and five women. HCMV serostatus was determined by detecting HCMV-specific IgG in serum with a commercial ELISA kit. For roughly six donors, bulk peripheral blood T-cell repertoires were additionally sequenced from unsorted PBMC. MIGEC handled demultiplexing of the reads and grouping by UMI, while MiTCR was used to assemble and quantify clonotypes. Only TCR cDNA sequences supported by at least two reads were kept to exclude erroneous sequences. The tcR package was used for downstream repertoire analysis, and clonotypes were matched across fractions by CDR3 nucleotide sequence plus V segment. VDJmatch was used to annotate antigen specificity against VDJdb, with one amino acid substitution in CDR3 permitted.

The rearranged segments are TRBV12-3 or TRBV12-4 and TRBJ2-2; the D gene cannot be resolved reliably. Specimen: PBMCs. The clonotype was recovered from a woman aged 18-29 years in good health. Here the CDR3 is given as CASSPERTAGELFF. At the DNA level, the sequence is TGTGCCAGCAGTCCAGAGCGCACGGCCGGGGAGCTGTTTTTT.